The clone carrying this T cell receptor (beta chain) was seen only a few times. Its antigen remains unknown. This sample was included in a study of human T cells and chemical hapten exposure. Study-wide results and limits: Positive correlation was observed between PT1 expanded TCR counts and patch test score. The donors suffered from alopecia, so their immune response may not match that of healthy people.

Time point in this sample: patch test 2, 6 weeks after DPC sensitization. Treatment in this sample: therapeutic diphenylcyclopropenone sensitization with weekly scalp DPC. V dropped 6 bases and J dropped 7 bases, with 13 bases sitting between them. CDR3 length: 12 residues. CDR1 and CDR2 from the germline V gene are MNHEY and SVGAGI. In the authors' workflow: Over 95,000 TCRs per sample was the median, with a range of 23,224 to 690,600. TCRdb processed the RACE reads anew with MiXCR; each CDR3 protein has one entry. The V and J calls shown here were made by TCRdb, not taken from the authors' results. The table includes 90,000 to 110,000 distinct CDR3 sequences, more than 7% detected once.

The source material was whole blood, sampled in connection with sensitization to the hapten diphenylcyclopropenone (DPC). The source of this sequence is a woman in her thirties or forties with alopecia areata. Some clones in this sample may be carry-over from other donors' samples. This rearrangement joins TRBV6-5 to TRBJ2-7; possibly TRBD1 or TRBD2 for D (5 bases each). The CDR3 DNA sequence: TGTGCCAGCAGCCGGGACGGGGTGGAGCAGTACTTC. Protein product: CASSRDGVEQYF.